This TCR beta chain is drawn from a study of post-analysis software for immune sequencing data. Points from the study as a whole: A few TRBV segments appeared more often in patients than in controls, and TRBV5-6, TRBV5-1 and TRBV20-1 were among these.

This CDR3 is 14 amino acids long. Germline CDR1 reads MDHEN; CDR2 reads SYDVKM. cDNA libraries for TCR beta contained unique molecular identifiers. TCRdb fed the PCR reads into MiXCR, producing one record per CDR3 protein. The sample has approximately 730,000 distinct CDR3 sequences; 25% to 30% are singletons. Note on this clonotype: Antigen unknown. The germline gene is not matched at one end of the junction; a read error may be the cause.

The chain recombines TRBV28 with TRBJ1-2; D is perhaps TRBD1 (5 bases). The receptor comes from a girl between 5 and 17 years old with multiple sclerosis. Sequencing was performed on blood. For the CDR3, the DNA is TGTGCCAGCAGTCTCCACCGGGACGGCTATGGTTACACCTTC. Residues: CASSLHRDGYGYTF.